The 10 T cell receptor beta chains reported below all come from one sample, sequenced in a study of a mutant IDH1 vaccine in newly diagnosed glioma. Repertoires were generated with immunoSEQ multiplex PCR, while TCRdb's copy carries only in-frame clones and drops some. The sample yields about 34,000 clones, 80% seen once. The time point is: baseline, week 1 (first vaccination visit). Treatment given: pre-vaccination baseline after standard-of-care therapy. Sequenced here: peripheral blood mononuclear cells (PBMCs), sampled from a glioma patient treated with radiotherapy, temozolomide or both. All receptors come from a middle-aged man with glioma. Some clones in this sample may be carry-over from other donors' samples.

The gene calls are TRBV25-1 and TRBJ1-6; D possibly corresponds to TRBD1 (6 bases). From germline, CDR1 is MGHDK and CDR2 SYGVNS. The CDR3 contains 14 residues. The V end lost 8 bases, the J end lost 1 base, and 9 bases lay between the germline ends. This CDR3 is CASGGQSYNSPLHF. The CDR3 DNA reads as TGTGCCAGCGGGGGGCAATCCTATAATTCACCCCTCCACTTT.

The rearrangement joins TRBV6-4 to TRBJ2-2; D is uncertain. Trimming took 6 bases from V and 3 from J, leaving 11 bases between them. The CDR3 is 14 residues long. Germline values: CDR1 MRHNA, CDR2 SNTAGT. In nucleotides, the CDR3 is TGTGCCAGCAGACCGACGATCGACACCGGGGAGCTGTTTTTT. Its protein is CASRPTIDTGELFF.

The CDR3 region has the DNA TGTGCCAGCAGCCCCGGCTCCTACGAGCAGTACTTC. Residues: CASSPGSYEQYF. V usage is TRBV7-2 and J usage is TRBJ2-7; no clear D gene. V lost 5 bases and J lost 0, with 5 bases in between. Germline V gene lookup returns CDR1 SGHTA and CDR2 FQGNSA. This CDR3 is 12 amino acids long. Supplemented by reference TRBV7-2 and TRBJ2-7, the full variable domain reads GAGVSQSPSNKVTEKGKDVELRCDPISGHTALYWYRQSLGQGLEFLIYFQGNSAPDKSGLPSDRFSAERTGGSVSTLTIQRTQQEDSAVYLCASSPGSYEQYFGPGTRLTVT.

This clone has only one observation. V usage is TRBV25-1 and J usage is TRBJ2-1; a possible D gene is TRBD2 (6 bases). CDR1 MGHDK and CDR2 SYGVNS come from the germline V gene. The CDR3 is made up of 16 amino acids. Trimming removed 0 bases from V and 2 bases from J, with 11 bases in between. As DNA, the CDR3 is TGTGCCAGCAGTGAATATCGCGGCGGGGCCTACAATGAGCAGTTCTTC. This codes for CASSEYRGGAYNEQFF.

The chain uses TRBV6-1 and TRBJ2-7, with 13 bases identical to TRBD2. V shed 3 bases and J 5 bases; nucleotides not matched to a gene: 4. The CDR3 has 15 residues. Looked up from germline, CDR1 is MNHNS and CDR2 is SASEGT. CDR3 loop: CASSERTSGSNEQYF. As DNA, the CDR3 is TGTGCCAGCAGTGAGAGGACTAGCGGGAGTAACGAGCAGTACTTC.

The chain joins TRBV6-1 to TRBJ1-4; D not resolved. V gave up 0 bases and J gave up 3 bases, with 5 bases separating them. CDR3 size: 14 residues. Germline V lookup: CDR1 MNHNS, CDR2 SASEGT. DNA of the CDR3: TGTGCCAGCAGTGAAGCTGGGGCTAATGAAAAACTGTTTTTT. Its protein is CASSEAGANEKLFF.

This chain uses TRBV6-6 with TRBJ1-6; D gene unclear. Germline V gives CDR1 MNHNY, CDR2 SVGAGI (reference sequence). Between the trimmed V and J ends, which lost 2 bases and 14 bases, there was a span of 13 bases. The CDR3 loop spans 13 amino acids. DNA for the CDR3: TGTGCCAGCAGTTACGGGCAGTCTCAGTCCCTCCACTTT. Its protein is CASSYGQSQSLHF.

The chain uses TRBV7-8 and TRBJ2-2, with TRBD2 identical over 10 bases. The CDR3 extends over 17 amino acids. The J segment lost 8 bases and the V segment lost 0 bases, leaving 9 bases of the junction unmatched. CDR1 and CDR2 (germline): SGHVS, FQNEAQ. Written as DNA, the CDR3 is TGTGCCAGCAGCTTAGCGCGCCTAGCGGGAGTTTTAGGGGAGCTGTTTTTT. The encoded protein is CASSLARLAGVLGELFF.

This clone showed up just a few times. The chain recombines TRBV18 with TRBJ1-1, with TRBD1 identical over 9 bases. The junction had 6 bases not matched to a gene; V was cut back by 2 bases and J by 5 bases. Germline loops: CDR1 KGHSH, CDR2 LQKENI. The CDR3 totals 15 residues. Here the CDR3 DNA reads TGTGCCAGCTCACCAGCGGGACAGGGAGGGACTGAAGCTTTCTTT. It yields the protein CASSPAGQGGTEAFF.

The V call is TRBV19, the J call TRBJ2-1; D is possibly TRBD2 (5 bases). The CDR3 is 14 residues long. CDR1 and CDR2 from the germline V gene are LNHDA and SQIVND (reference sequence). The ends were cut back, 6 bases at V and 3 bases at J, with 12 bases in the middle. CDR3 coding DNA: TGTGCCAGTAGGGACGACGACTACTACAATGAGCAGTTCTTC. Translating gives CASRDDDYYNEQFF.